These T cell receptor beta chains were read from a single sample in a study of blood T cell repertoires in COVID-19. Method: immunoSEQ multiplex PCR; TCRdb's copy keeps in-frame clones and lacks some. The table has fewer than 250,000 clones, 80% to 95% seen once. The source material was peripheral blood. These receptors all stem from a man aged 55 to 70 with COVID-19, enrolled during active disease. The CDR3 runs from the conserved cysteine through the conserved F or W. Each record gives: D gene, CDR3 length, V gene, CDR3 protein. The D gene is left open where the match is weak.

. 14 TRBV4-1 CASSQAQGMDEQFF
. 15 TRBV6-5 CASRTGGPGNQPQHF
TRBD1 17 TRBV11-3 CASSLHSGTGGSETQYF
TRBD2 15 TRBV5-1 CASSLSGGSSYEQYF
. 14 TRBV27 CASSLDRDTAGKFF
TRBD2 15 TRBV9 CASSVRPSGGDEQFF
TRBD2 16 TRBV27 CASSFLRSGSADTQYF
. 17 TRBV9 CASSVKVAGLYTGELFF
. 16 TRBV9 CASSVAAGLGGSPLHF
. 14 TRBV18 CASSPLWGETATFF
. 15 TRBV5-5 CASSLGAGGFYEQFF
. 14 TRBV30 CAWSALASYNEQFF
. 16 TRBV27 CASSLVWRSDSYEQYF
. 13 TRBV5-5 CASSLDPRETQYF
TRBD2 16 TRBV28 CASSHRVASGNNEQFF
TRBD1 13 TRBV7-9 CASNHQGAYEQYF